This T cell receptor beta chain was identified during a study of vaccination and CD4 T cells after COVID-19. The treatment: roughly nine-day PBMC culture with coronavirus spike peptide pools or control peptides (ViraFEST assay). Germline V lookup: CDR1 SGHTA, CDR2 FQGNSA. V was clipped by 5 bases and J by 2 bases; unmatched bases: 5. The CDR3 has 15 residues. In its sample, this clonotype is medium-sized (0.01 to 0.1%). What it binds is unknown. Sequence data for DNA of cultured CD4+ T cells were generated by the Oncomine TCR Beta short-read assay. TCRdb itself ran the PCR reads through MiXCR, one entry per CDR3 protein. In the table there are about 19,000 distinct CDR3 sequences, over 45% of which are singletons.

The sequence came from a human donor who had recovered from COVID-19. The sequencing used CD4+ T cells from blood, cultured in vitro, collected before SARS-CoV-2 vaccination. The rearrangement uses TRBV7-2 and TRBJ1-5; 8 nucleotides match TRBD1. CDR3 protein: CASSGQGNGNQPQHF. As DNA, the CDR3 is TGTGCCAGCAGCGGACAGGGAAACGGCAATCAGCCCCAGCATTTT.